This T cell receptor (beta chain) is drawn from a study of blood T cells in healthy people across ages (dated by TCRdb to the mid-2010s). With regard to the full study: In model experiments, roughly one uniquely barcoded TCR beta cDNA molecule per two T cells was captured by template switching. Using deep sequencing normalized with unique cDNA molecular identifiers, the study measured how TCR beta repertoire diversity changes with age. The donors were split into four age groups: young (average roughly 15 years), middle-aged (39), aged (roughly 68) and long-lived (roughly 80). To avoid experimental bias, donors of different ages were spread randomly across the sequencing lanes. For two donors (one aged 18 to 29 and one aged 80 or older), the study analyzed two additional independent replicas of 1 million unique cDNA reads from the same blood draw. The paper as a whole reports these results and caveats: Total diversity estimates from one million sequenced T cells were considered lower bounds and underestimates. Observed TCR beta diversity per million T cells fell roughly linearly with age, and a significant reduction was already apparent by age around 36. The percentage of naive T cells measured by flow cytometry correlated strongly with observed TCR beta diversity. Conclusive comparison of naive and antigen-experienced compartments was prevented by the profiling of bulk unsorted PBMCs. Compared with the aged group, more naive CD4+ T cells, fewer expanded clones and increased TCR diversity were shown by the long-lived group, suggesting age selection. Because the CMV infection status of the donors was unknown, age-related changes in expanded clonotypes may potentially have been confounded.

Taken from the germline V gene, the CDR1 and CDR2 loops are MGHDK and SYGVNS. V lost 4 bases and J lost 1 base; the stretch between them is 13 bases long. The CDR3 spans 15 residues, from the cysteine through the phenylalanine. The retained sequence is limited to the CDR3, 45 bases, with the frame set at the first base. Library creation used 5' RACE. TCRdb records Illumina HiSeq 2500 as the sequencer. A second roughly 6 to 12 cycle PCR used a sample-barcoded 5' primer and a J-beta primer mix. Each TCR beta cDNA molecule received a unique molecular identifier from a template-switch 5' adaptor carrying 12 random nucleotides. Each sample yielded at least 3 million CDR3-containing paired-end reads. First-strand cDNA was synthesized from all RNA with the Mint cDNA synthesis kit, primed by a TRBC-specific oligonucleotide. Following uracil-DNA glycosylase treatment, a first 18-cycle PCR with universal primers M1SS and BC2_uni_R was performed on all cDNA. Concerning the study's data processing: For normalization, 1 million high-quality reads, each with a distinct molecular identifier, were randomly selected from each sample. Reads sharing molecular identifiers were discarded rather than binned into consensus sequences. CDR3 identification, clonotype clustering and error correction used MiTCR with a Q25 quality threshold and the strictest error-elimination algorithm. A nonparametric unseen species model using Euler transformation provided a lower-bound estimate of total TCR beta diversity. The raw public reads went through TCRdb reprocessing: fastp at Q25, MiXCR clone calling, in-frame beta chains kept. Identical CDR3 proteins give one entry, which carries the most common genes and DNA. What appears here as the V and J calls and clone size reflects TCRdb's work, not the paper's. The table for this sample lists about 1.5 million distinct CDR3 sequences; roughly two fifths of them were counted only once. The ten largest clones take up roughly 3.7% of the sample.

About this clonotype: This receptor's antigen is unknown. No base qualities exist here, and no much larger clone lies one base off it.

Systemically healthy Caucasian individuals from Russia, 35 to 50 in total and aged roughly 6 to 100 years, were included as donors. Each donor gave approximately 9.3 milliliters of peripheral blood, collected into EDTA-treated Vacutainer tubes. Ficoll-Paque density-gradient centrifugation was used to isolate PBMCs, with at least 6.5 million per sample. Trizol reagent was used to extract total RNA from PBMCs, with at least 5 micrograms per sample. The percentages of naive CD45RAhigh/CD27high T cells were determined by flow cytometry on a PBMC aliquot from every donor. Material for sequencing was blood. The source is a woman aged 18-29 years in good health. The sequence joins TRBV25-1 to TRBJ2-5, and the D gene may be TRBD2, 5 bases matching. The CDR3 loop reads CASSVRRGIQETQYF. The DNA reads TGTGCCAGCAGTGTACGACGGGGAATCCAAGAGACCCAGTACTTC.